This T cell receptor (beta chain) is drawn from a study of T cell responses to AZD1222 COVID-19 vaccine. On the study more broadly: Second-dose timings of about 4 or about 12 weeks were pooled.

A word on this clone: The antigen is unknown.

Study-level points and caveats: With dominance at 160-218 and 743-854, vaccine-associated CD4 TCRs spanned spike. No day 14 peak samples; only post-peak repertoires were characterized.

This CDR3 has 14 amino acids. The V end lost 6 bases, the J end lost 7 bases, and 15 bases lay between the germline ends. The germline V gene has CDR1 MDHEN and CDR2 SYDVKM. Repertoires were generated with immunoSEQ multiplex PCR, while TCRdb's copy carries only in-frame clones and drops some. The sample holds more than 100,000 clones, 88% seen once. The sequence was collected from an adult in good health. J is TRBJ1-4 and V is TRBV28, with D hard to call. The source was peripheral blood, collected on day 0 of AZD1222 vaccination. The CDR3 sequence is CASSPASGSEKLFF. The CDR3 region has the DNA TGTGCCAGCAGCCCCGCCAGCGGGTCTGAAAAACTGTTTTTT.